The rows below give T cell receptor beta chains drawn from one sample of a study of cytomegalovirus exposure and HLA in healthy donors. The protocol was immunoSEQ multiplex PCR, while the TCRdb copy is restricted to in-frame clones and leaves out a portion. Here the sample spans 60,000 to 85,000 clones, about 94% being singletons. Sequencing was performed on PBMCs. These receptor sequences come from a man aged 18 to 29 in good health and CMV-seropositive. Both conserved end residues are part of each CDR3.

>TRBJ2-5|TRBV7-9
CASRPPTHRDRVGETQYF
>TRBJ2-5|TRBV6-4
CASSDIRTGEETQYF
>TRBJ2-3|TRBV7-8
CASSLRGPSTDTQYF
>TRBJ1-4|TRBV7-9
CASSGWTGGNEKLFF
>TRBJ2-7|TRBV9
CASSVGGGPAEEQYF
>TRBJ2-1|TRBV30
CAWNSGGVDEQFF
>TRBJ2-3|TRBV28
CASSLVGRGGADTQYF
>TRBJ1-1|TRBV2
CASGWDSSNTEAFF
>TRBJ2-7|TRBV7-8
CASSSPGQGAYEQYF
>TRBJ2-3|TRBV5-1
CASSLDAGDTQYF
>TRBJ2-3|TRBV4-1
CASSHPDRESTDTQYF
>TRBJ1-2|TRBV7-8
CASSSLGDYGYTF
>TRBJ1-1|TRBV19
CASSRGQLNTEAFF
>TRBJ2-2|TRBV27
CATRLYGEPGTGELFF
>TRBJ1-5|TRBV28
CASSSIRQVSNQPQHF
>TRBJ2-5|TRBV7-2
CASSRGREETQYF
>TRBJ2-5|TRBV5-1
CASSPYPRETFSGKETQYF
>TRBJ2-2|TRBV7-2
CASSPGQNTGELFF
>TRBJ2-1|TRBV5-1
CASSLIGQGLNEQFF
>TRBJ2-1|TRBV5-1
CASRRSGSEDEQFF